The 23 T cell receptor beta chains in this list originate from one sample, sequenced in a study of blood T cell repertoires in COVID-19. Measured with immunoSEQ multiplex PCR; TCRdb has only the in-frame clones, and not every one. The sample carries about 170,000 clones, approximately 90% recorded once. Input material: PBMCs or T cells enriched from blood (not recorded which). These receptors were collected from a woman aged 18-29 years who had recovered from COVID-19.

The CDR3 sequence is CASSSTSYEQYF. As DNA, the CDR3 is TGTGCCAGCAGCTCGACTAGCTACGAGCAGTACTTC. J is TRBJ2-7 and V is TRBV7-9; a possible D gene is TRBD2 (6 bases). This CDR3 is 12 amino acids long. V was shortened by 4 bases and J by 3 bases, with 7 bases between the two germline ends. The germline V gene has CDR1 SEHNR and CDR2 FQNEAQ (reference sequence). The whole variable domain, filled in from reference TRBV7-9 and TRBJ2-7, reads DTGVSQNPRHKITKRGQNVTFRCDPISEHNRLYWYRQTLGQGPEFLTYFQNEAQLEKSRLLSDRFSAERPKGSFSTLEIQRTEQGDSAMYLCASSSTSYEQYFGPGTRLTVT.

In DNA form, the CDR3 reads TGTGCCGTCGGTTGGGGCCTGGGTGGTGGCTACACCTTC. It yields the protein CAVGWGLGGGYTF. The V call is TRBV10-3, the J call TRBJ1-2; possibly TRBD1 for D (5 bases). The CDR3 spans 13 residues. V was clipped by 11 bases and J by 7 bases, with 20 bases between them. Per the germline V gene, CDR1 is ENHRY and CDR2 is SYGVKD.

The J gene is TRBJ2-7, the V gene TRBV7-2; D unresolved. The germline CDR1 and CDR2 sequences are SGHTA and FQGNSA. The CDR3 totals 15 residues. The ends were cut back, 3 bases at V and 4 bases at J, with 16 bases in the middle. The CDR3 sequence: CASSFESSSGYEQYF. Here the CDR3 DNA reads TGTGCCAGCAGCTTCGAATCCAGCTCGGGTTACGAGCAGTACTTC.

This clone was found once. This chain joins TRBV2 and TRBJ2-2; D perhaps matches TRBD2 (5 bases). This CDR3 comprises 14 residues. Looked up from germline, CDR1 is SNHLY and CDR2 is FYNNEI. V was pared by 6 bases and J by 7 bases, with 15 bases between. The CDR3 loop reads CASSGRTAGGELFF. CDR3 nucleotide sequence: TGTGCCAGCAGCGGAAGGACTGCGGGCGGGGAGCTGTTTTTT.

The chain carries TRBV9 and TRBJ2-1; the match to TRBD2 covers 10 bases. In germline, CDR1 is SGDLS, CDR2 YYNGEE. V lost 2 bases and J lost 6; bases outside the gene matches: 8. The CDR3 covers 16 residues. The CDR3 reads CASSVNPSGRVNEQFF. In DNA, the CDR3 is TGTGCCAGCAGCGTGAATCCTAGCGGGAGAGTCAATGAGCAGTTCTTC.

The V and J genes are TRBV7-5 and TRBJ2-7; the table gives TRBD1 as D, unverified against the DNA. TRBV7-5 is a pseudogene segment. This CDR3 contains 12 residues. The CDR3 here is CARSWVGDEQYF. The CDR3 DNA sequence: TGTGCCAGAAGCTGGGTAGGGGACGAGCAGTACTTC.

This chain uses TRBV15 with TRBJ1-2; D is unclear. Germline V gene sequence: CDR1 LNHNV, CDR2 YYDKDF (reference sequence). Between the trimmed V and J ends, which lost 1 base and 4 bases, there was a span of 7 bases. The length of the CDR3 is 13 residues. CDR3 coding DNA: TGTGCCACCAGCAGAGCTGCGGGCTATGGCTACACCTTC. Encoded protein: CATSRAAGYGYTF. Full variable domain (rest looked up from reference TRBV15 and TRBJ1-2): DAMVIQNPRYQVTQFGKPVTLSCSQTLNHNVMYWYQQKSSQAPKLLFHYYDKDFNNEADTPDNFQSRRPNTSFCFLDIRSPGLGDTAMYLCATSRAAGYGYTFGSGTRLTVV.

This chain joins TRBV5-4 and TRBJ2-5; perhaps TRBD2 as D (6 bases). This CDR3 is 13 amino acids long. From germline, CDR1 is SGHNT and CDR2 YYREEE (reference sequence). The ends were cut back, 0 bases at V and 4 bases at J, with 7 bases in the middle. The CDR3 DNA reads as TGTGCCAGCAGCTTGGCCGGGGGAGAGACCCAGTACTTC. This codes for CASSLAGGETQYF.

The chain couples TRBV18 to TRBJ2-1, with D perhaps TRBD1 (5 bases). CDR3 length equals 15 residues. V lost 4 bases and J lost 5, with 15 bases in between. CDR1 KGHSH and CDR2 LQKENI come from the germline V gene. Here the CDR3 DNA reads TGTGCCAGCTCACTCAGGGCCCTGCGCCACAATGAGCAGTTCTTC. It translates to CASSLRALRHNEQFF.

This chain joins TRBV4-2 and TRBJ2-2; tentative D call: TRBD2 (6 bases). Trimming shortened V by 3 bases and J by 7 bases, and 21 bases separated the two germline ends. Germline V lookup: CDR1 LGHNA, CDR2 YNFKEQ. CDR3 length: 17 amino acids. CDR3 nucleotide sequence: TGTGCCAGCAGCCAGCTGGGGGGAGCCACCTGGGGCGGGGAGCTGTTTTTT. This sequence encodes CASSQLGGATWGGELFF.

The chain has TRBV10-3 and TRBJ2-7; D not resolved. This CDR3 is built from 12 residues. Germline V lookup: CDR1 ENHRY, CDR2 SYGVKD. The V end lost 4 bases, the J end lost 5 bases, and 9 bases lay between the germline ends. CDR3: CAISGSVHEQYF. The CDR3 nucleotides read TGTGCCATCAGTGGGTCCGTCCACGAGCAGTACTTC.

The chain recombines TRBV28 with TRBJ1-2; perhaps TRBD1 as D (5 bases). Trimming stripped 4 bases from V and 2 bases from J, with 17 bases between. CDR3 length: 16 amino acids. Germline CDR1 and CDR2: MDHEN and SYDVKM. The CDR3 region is CASSSGGGPRNYGYTF. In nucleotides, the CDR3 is TGTGCCAGCAGTTCCGGGGGGGGTCCGAGGAACTATGGCTACACCTTC.

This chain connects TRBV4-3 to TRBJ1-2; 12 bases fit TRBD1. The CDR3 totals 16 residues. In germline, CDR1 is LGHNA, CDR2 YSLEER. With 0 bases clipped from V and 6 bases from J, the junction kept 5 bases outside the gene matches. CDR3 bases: TGCGCCAGCAGCCAAGAACGGGGACAGGGGGCACATGGCTACACCTTC. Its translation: CASSQERGQGAHGYTF.

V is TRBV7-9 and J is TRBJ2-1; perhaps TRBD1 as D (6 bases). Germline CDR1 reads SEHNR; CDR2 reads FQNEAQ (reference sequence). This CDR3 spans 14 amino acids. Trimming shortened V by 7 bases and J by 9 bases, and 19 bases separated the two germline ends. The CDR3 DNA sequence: TGTGCCAGCACCCCACAGGGAAGTGGCACTGAGCAGTTCTTC. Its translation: CASTPQGSGTEQFF.

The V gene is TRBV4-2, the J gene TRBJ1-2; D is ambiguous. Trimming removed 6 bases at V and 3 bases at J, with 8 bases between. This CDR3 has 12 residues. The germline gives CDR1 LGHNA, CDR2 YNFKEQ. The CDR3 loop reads CASRSPDYGYTF. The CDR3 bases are TGTGCCAGCAGATCTCCGGACTATGGCTACACCTTC.

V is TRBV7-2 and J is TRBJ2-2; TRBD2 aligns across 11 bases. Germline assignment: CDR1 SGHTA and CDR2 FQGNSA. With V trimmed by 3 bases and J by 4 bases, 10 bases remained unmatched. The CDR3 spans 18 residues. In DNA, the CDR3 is TGTGCCAGCAGCTTTGCTACTAGCGGGAGCTGGGGCACCGGGGAGCTGTTTTTT. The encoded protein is CASSFATSGSWGTGELFF.

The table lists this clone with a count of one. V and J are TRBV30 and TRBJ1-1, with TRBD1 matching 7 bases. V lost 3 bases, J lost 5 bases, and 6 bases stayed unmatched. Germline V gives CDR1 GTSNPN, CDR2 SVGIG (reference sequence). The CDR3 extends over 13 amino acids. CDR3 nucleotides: TGTGCCTGGAGAATTTCAGGGGGTACTGAAGCTTTCTTT. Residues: CAWRISGGTEAFF.

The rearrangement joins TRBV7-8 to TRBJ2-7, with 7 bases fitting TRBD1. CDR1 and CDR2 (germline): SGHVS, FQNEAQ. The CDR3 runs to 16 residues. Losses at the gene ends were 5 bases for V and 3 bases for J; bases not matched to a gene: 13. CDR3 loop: CASSPTAGGLHYEQYF. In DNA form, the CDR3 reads TGTGCCAGCAGCCCTACCGCAGGGGGTTTGCACTACGAGCAGTACTTC.

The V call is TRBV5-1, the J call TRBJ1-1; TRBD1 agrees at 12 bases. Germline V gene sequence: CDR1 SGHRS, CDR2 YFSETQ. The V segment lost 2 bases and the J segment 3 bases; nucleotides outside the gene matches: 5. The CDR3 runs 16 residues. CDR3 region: CASSLLGQGAHTEAFF. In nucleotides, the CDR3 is TGCGCCAGCAGCTTACTGGGACAGGGGGCTCACACTGAAGCTTTCTTT.

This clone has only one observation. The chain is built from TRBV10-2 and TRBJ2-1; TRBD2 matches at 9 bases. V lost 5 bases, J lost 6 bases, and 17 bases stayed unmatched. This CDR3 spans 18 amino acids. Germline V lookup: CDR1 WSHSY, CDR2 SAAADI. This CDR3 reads CASSFPQGSGRFSNEQFF. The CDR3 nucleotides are TGCGCCAGCAGTTTCCCTCAGGGAAGCGGGAGGTTTAGCAATGAGCAGTTCTTC.

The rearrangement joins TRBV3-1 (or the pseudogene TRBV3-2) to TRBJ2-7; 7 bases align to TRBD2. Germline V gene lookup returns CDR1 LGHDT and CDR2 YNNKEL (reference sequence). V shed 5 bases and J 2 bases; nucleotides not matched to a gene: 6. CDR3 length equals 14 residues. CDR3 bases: TGTGCCAGCAGCTTAGCGGGCTTAACCTACGAGCAGTACTTC. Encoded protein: CASSLAGLTYEQYF.

CDR3 residues: CASSPNSGRNTGELFF. The CDR3 DNA follows: TGTGCCAGCTCCCCGAACAGCGGGAGAAATACCGGGGAGCTGTTTTTT. The chain recombines TRBV27 with TRBJ2-2, with 8 bases lining up with TRBD2. Germline CDR1 and CDR2: MNHEY and SMNVEV (reference sequence). V dropped 8 bases and J dropped 5; count of bases not matched to a gene: 13. There are 16 residues in the CDR3.

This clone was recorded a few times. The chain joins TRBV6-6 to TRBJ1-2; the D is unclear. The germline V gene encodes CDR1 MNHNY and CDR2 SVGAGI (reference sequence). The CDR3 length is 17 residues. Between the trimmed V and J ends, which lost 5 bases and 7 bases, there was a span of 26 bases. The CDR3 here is CASSPPWLADFIGGYTF. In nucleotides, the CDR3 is TGTGCCAGCAGTCCGCCCTGGTTGGCAGACTTTATCGGTGGCTACACCTTC.